These 6 T cell receptor beta chains were sequenced from one sample in a study of blood T cell repertoires in COVID-19. The method was immunoSEQ multiplex PCR; TCRdb's version includes in-frame clones alone and lacks a portion of them. The sample records about 130,000 clones, 84% being singletons. The sequenced material came from peripheral blood. The receptors were sampled from a woman aged 25 to 39 who had recovered from COVID-19.

The chain joins TRBV5-3 to TRBJ2-3, with D unclear. TRBV5-3 is annotated as an ORF whose role is uncertain. The V gene lost 2 bases and the J gene lost 0 bases, with 10 bases spanning the gap. This CDR3 region has 15 residues. CDR3 sequence (DNA): TGTGCCAGAAGCTTCTTATACAGTAGCACAGATACGCAGTATTTT. Its translation is CARSFLYSSTDTQYF.

The V gene is TRBV5-1, the J gene TRBJ2-5; 13 bases are shared with TRBD2. From germline, CDR1 is SGHRS and CDR2 YFSETQ. Losses at the gene ends were 3 bases for V and 4 bases for J; bases not matched to a gene: 6. The CDR3 contains 16 residues. The CDR3 spells CASSSTSGGAGETQYF. The DNA of the CDR3 is TGCGCCAGCAGCTCTACTAGCGGGGGGGCCGGAGAGACCCAGTACTTC.

This clone was observed once. The gene calls are TRBV6-2 or TRBV6-3 and TRBJ1-1; D gene ambiguous. The V end lost 3 bases, the J end lost 4 bases, and 12 bases lay between the germline ends. The CDR3 contains 14 residues. Germline assignment: CDR1 MNHEY and CDR2 SVGEGT. The CDR3 DNA sequence: TGTGCCAGCAGTTATCCTAGCCAGCGCACTGAAGCTTTCTTT. It codes for CASSYPSQRTEAFF.

The chain has TRBV19 and TRBJ1-2, with D unresolved. V shed 7 bases and J shed 7 bases, with 16 bases lying between them. The CDR3 spans 13 residues. The germline CDR1 and CDR2 sequences are LNHDA and SQIVND (reference sequence). This CDR3 reads CASTPRGSGGYTF. CDR3 DNA sequence: TGTGCCAGTACCCCCCGGGGAAGTGGTGGCTACACCTTC.

The genes are TRBV7-9 and TRBJ2-5, with 10 bases lining up with TRBD2. The CDR3 is made up of 14 amino acids. With V trimmed by 7 bases and J by 5 bases, 7 bases remained unmatched. Germline V lookup: CDR1 SEHNR, CDR2 FQNEAQ (reference sequence). The DNA for the CDR3 is TGTGCCAGCACTGCTAGCGGGGGAGATGAGACCCAGTACTTC. Translated: CASTASGGDETQYF.

V gene TRBV30 combines with J gene TRBJ2-2, with D perhaps TRBD1 (6 bases). The V end lost 6 bases, the J end lost 4 bases, and 6 bases lay between the germline ends. Germline CDR1 reads GTSNPN; CDR2 reads SVGIG (reference sequence). This CDR3 region has 11 residues. CDR3 in DNA: TGTGCCTGCAGGGGCACCGGGGAGCTGTTTTTT. Its translation is CACRGTGELFF.